Listed below are T cell receptor beta chains from one sample, sequenced in a study of radiotherapy plus CTLA-4 blockade in lung cancer. Profiling relied on immunoSEQ multiplex PCR, and the TCRdb table lists in-frame clones only, not all of them. Seen here are 9,500 to 15,000 clones, roughly four fifths observed once, and the top ten hold over 25%. The specimen comprised peripheral blood, sampled from a patient treated with radiotherapy plus ipilimumab. These receptors all come from a human donor with non-small cell lung cancer that progressed on radiotherapy plus ipilimumab. Both conserved end residues are part of each CDR3. A D gene is named only where the DNA matches it firmly. Some rows mark clone size as missing; the rest say once, few, many or name a class of expanded clone.

.	.	TRBV6-6	TRBJ1-1	TGTGCCAGCCGGAAGGAAAGGGCCTTGAACACTGAAGCTTTCTTT	CASRKERALNTEAFF
.	TRBD2	TRBV19	TRBJ2-7	TGTGCCAGTAGTATAGGCGGGGGGATCTACGAGCAGTACTTC	CASSIGGGIYEQYF
.	TRBD1	TRBV2	TRBJ1-1	TGTGCCAGCAGTCGGGAGGGACAGATGAACACTGAAGCTTTCTTT	CASSREGQMNTEAFF
.	.	TRBV14	TRBJ2-2	TGTGCCAGCAGTTCCTCGGGGCGCACCGGGGAGCTGTTTTTT	CASSSSGRTGELFF
.	TRBD2	TRBV4-2	TRBJ2-7	TGTGCCAGCAGCCAATCGACTAGCGGGGGGTTCCTCTACGAGCAGTACTTC	CASSQSTSGGFLYEQYF
once	TRBD2	TRBV2	TRBJ2-3	TGTGCCAGCAGGGGGGGGATCGCCACAGATACGCAGTATTTT	CASRGGIATDTQYF
.	TRBD1	TRBV19	TRBJ1-6	TGTGCCAGTAGTCCAGGGGGAGGTAATTCACCCCTCCACTTT	CASSPGGGNSPLHF
.	.	TRBV18	TRBJ2-2	TGTGCCAGCTCACCTCTGGGACAACTAAGAAACACCGGGGAGCTGTTTTTT	CASSPLGQLRNTGELFF
.	.	TRBV7-2	TRBJ1-2	TGTGCCAGCAGCTTAGATGCAGGGCACAGCGGCTATGGCTACACCTTC	CASSLDAGHSGYGYTF
.	.	TRBV27	TRBJ1-1	TGTGCCAGCAGTTCACAGAGTGAAGCTTTCTTT	CASSSQSEAFF
few	TRBD2	TRBV2	TRBJ2-1	TGTGCCAGCAGTGCCGGGACTAGGTACAATGAGCAGTTCTTC	CASSAGTRYNEQFF
.	.	TRBV19	TRBJ1-5	TGTGCCAGTAGTATGGGGGGAGTTGGCAATCAGCCCCAGCATTTT	CASSMGGVGNQPQHF
.	.	TRBV5-1	TRBJ2-2	TGCGCCAGCAGCTCCCCCGCGAACACCGGGGAGCTGTTTTTT	CASSSPANTGELFF
.	.	TRBV6-5	TRBJ2-7	TGTGCCAGCAGTGATCAGGGAGGTTCTGTATTGTACTTC	CASSDQGGSVLYF
.	.	TRBV7-3	TRBJ2-1	TGTGCCAGCAGCTTCAGCAGCGGGCTGGGTGAGCAGTTCTTC	CASSFSSGLGEQFF
.	TRBD2	TRBV6-5	TRBJ2-7	TGTGCCAGCAGATTAGCGGGGGGGAGCTCCTACGAGCAGTACTTC	CASRLAGGSSYEQYF
.	TRBD1	TRBV28	TRBJ1-2	TGTGCCAGCAGCAGGGGGGGCGTTTATGGCTACACCTTC	CASSRGGVYGYTF
.	TRBD1	TRBV19	TRBJ1-2	TGTGCCAGTAGTACAGGGACAGCAAGAAACTATGGCTACACCTTC	CASSTGTARNYGYTF
.	.	TRBV6-1	TRBJ1-2	TGTGCCAGCAGTGGGAGGGACTATGGCTACACCTTC	CASSGRDYGYTF
.	.	TRBV12-2	TRBJ1-2	TGTGCAAGTCGCTTATATGGGGAAACCAACTATGGCTACACCTTC	CASRLYGETNYGYTF
.	.	TRBV7-2	TRBJ1-1	TGTGCCAGCAGCCCCTGGGGGGCAGCGGCTTTCTTT	CASSPWGAAAFF
.	.	TRBV7-9	TRBJ1-3	TGTGCCAGCAGCCTGCTACTCCGCTCTGGAAACACCATATATTTT	CASSLLLRSGNTIYF
.	TRBD1	TRBV27	TRBJ1-5	TGTGCCAGCAGTCCCCAGGGGGGGACAGGCTACAATCAGCCCCAGCATTTT	CASSPQGGTGYNQPQHF
few	TRBD1	TRBV6-5	TRBJ1-4	TGTGCCAGCAGTCCCGGGACAGGGGGAAAACTGTTTTTT	CASSPGTGGKLFF
.	TRBD2	TRBV6-1	TRBJ2-7	TGTGCCAGCAGTGAGGGGAGGGGACTCAGCTCCTACGAGCAGTACTTC	CASSEGRGLSSYEQYF